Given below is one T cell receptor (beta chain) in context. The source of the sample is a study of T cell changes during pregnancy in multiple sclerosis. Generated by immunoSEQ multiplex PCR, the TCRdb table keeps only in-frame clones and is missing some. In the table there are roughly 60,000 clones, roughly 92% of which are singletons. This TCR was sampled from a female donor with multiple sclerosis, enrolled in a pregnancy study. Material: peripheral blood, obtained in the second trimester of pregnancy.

The CDR3 region has the DNA TGTGCCAGCAGCTACCGACAGGGACCGGATGAGCAGTTCTTC. It specifies CASSYRQGPDEQFF. The V gene is TRBV5-4, the J gene TRBJ2-1; TRBD1 agrees at 7 bases. The CDR3 is 14 amino acids. CDR1 SGHNT and CDR2 YYREEE come from the germline V gene (reference sequence). The ends lost 3 bases at V and 8 bases at J; junction bases unmatched: 8.